One sample yielded the 7 T cell receptor beta chains listed below, sequenced in a study of technical replicates of blood from several donors. The method was immunoSEQ multiplex PCR; TCRdb's version includes in-frame clones alone and lacks a portion of them. The top ten clones hold approximately 0.26% of a sample with over 65,000 clones, about 94% of them seen once. Sequenced material: T cells isolated from PBMCs. Receptors were obtained from a human donor in good health.

The chain uses TRBV6-1 and TRBJ1-5; D may be TRBD1 (5 bases). This CDR3 contains 15 residues. CDR1 and CDR2 (germline): MNHNS, SASEGT. V was trimmed by 3 bases and J by 4 bases, leaving 13 bases between them. The chain's CDR3 is CASSEGGWGNQPQHF. In DNA, the CDR3 is TGTGCCAGCAGTGAGGGAGGGTGGGGGAATCAGCCCCAGCATTTT.

The rearrangement uses TRBV28 and TRBJ1-3; the D is unclear. Per the germline V gene, CDR1 is MDHEN and CDR2 is SYDVKM. V was cut by 5 bases and J by 3 bases, with 11 bases left in between. This CDR3 comprises 14 residues. DNA of the CDR3: TGTGCCAGCAGTCTCCTACAGTTTGGAAACACCATATATTTT. The encoded protein is CASSLLQFGNTIYF.

This clone has only one observation. V and J are TRBV5-1 and TRBJ1-1, with D possibly being TRBD1 (5 bases). The CDR3 is made up of 15 amino acids. Germline CDR1 SGHRS, CDR2 YFSETQ. V was pared by 0 bases and J by 5 bases, with 14 bases between. The DNA of the CDR3 is TGCGCCAGCAGCTTGGCTGGCAGGGAGGGGACTGAAGCTTTCTTT. Protein sequence: CASSLAGREGTEAFF. Using reference TRBV5-1 and TRBJ1-1 for the parts outside the CDR3, the full variable domain is KAGVTQTPRYLIKTRGQQVTLSCSPISGHRSVSWYQQTPGQGLQFLFEYFSETQRNKGNFPGRFSGRQFSNSRSEMNVSTLELGDSALYLCASSLAGREGTEAFFGQGTRLTVV.

This chain joins TRBV5-1 and TRBJ2-2; TRBD2 matches 10 bases. Germline V gene lookup returns CDR1 SGHRS and CDR2 YFSETQ. V shed 3 bases, J shed 1 base, and the junction held 6 bases outside the gene matches. This CDR3 is built from 17 residues. The CDR3 loop is CASSSRAGGMNTGELFF. CDR3 DNA: TGCGCCAGCAGCTCGAGAGCGGGGGGGATGAACACCGGGGAGCTGTTTTTT.

V usage is TRBV6-5 and J usage is TRBJ1-2, with D possibly being TRBD1 (5 bases). Trimming stripped 2 bases from V and 12 bases from J, with 10 bases between. Germline V CDR1 and CDR2: MNHEY, SVGAGI. CDR3 size: 11 residues. DNA of the CDR3: TGTGCCAGCAGTTACGGAGGGGCGAACACCTTC. Its protein is CASSYGGANTF.

The rearrangement joins TRBV4-1 to TRBJ1-1, with 11 positions matching TRBD1. CDR1 is MGHRA and CDR2 is YSYEKL in the germline V gene. The CDR3 spans 15 residues. The J segment lost 1 base and the V segment lost 4 bases, leaving 2 bases of the junction unmatched. The CDR3 protein is CASSLGQGGNTEAFF. CDR3 nucleotides: TGCGCCAGCAGCCTGGGACAGGGGGGGAACACTGAAGCTTTCTTT.

V gene TRBV30 combines with J gene TRBJ1-2; D is unresolved. This CDR3 spans 14 amino acids. Trimming pared 1 base from V and 7 bases from J, leaving 16 bases between. CDR1 is GTSNPN and CDR2 is SVGIG in the germline V gene (reference sequence). This CDR3 is CAWSDLGESSGYTF. The DNA for the CDR3 is TGTGCCTGGAGTGACCTTGGGGAGAGTAGTGGCTACACCTTC.